This T cell receptor (beta chain) was identified in a study of T-cell memory formation after mild COVID-19. Study results and caveats: Several responding clones turned up in pre-infection memory, indicating that cross-reactive memory may have taken part. Of the contracting clones, CD4+ ones lay mainly in CM and EM, and CD8+ ones in EMRA.

This CDR3 contains 15 residues. This clonotype was detected only a few times. The antigen is unknown. TCRdb called the 5' RACE reads again in MiXCR, with one record for every CDR3 protein. Of approximately 210,000 distinct CDR3 sequences in the sample, roughly a tenth were seen once. Source material: PBMCs or a T cell subset sorted from them (not recorded which). The TCR originated in a man younger than 35 who had mild COVID-19 (a few samples of this study predate the infection). Cell type and time point are not known. The chain links TRBV1 to TRBJ1-5; TRBD1 was called by the table and not checked on the DNA. TRBV1 corresponds to a pseudogene. The CDR3 nucleotides read TGCACCAGCAGCCAACCGGGACACCTGAATCAGCCCCAGCATTTT. This gives the protein CTSSQPGHLNQPQHF.